This entry is about one T cell receptor (beta chain). Germline V gives CDR1 SQVTM, CDR2 ANQGSEA. Trimming took 6 bases from V and 8 from J; bases not matched to a gene: 3. This CDR3 region has 11 residues. The sample originates from a study of T cell responses to AZD1222 COVID-19 vaccine. Sequencing used immunoSEQ multiplex PCR; TCRdb keeps in-frame clones, though not all of them. The table includes about 150,000 clones, over 90% detected once. The origin of this receptor is an adult in good health. The rearrangement links TRBV29-1 to TRBJ1-2; 10 bases match TRBD1. Sequencing was performed on peripheral blood, taken on day 0 of AZD1222 vaccination. The CDR3 protein is CSVDRGEGYTF. CDR3 DNA sequence: TGCAGCGTGGACAGGGGGGAAGGCTACACCTTC.